The entry that follows covers one TCR beta chain sequence. Study processing details: Researchers report that nucleated cell counts were estimated from reference gene primer amplification. The protocol was immunoSEQ multiplex PCR, while the TCRdb copy is restricted to in-frame clones and leaves out a portion. V and J calls and clone size come straight from that table; D and trimming were deduced from the DNA. The top ten hold 9.2% of the sample, which has 63,000 or so clones, around 80% seen once. This sample is drawn from a study of blood T cell repertoires in COVID-19. After removal of 5 bases from V and 11 bases from J, the junction contained 18 bases not matched to a gene. The CDR3 covers 16 residues. Germline V gene lookup returns CDR1 MDHEN and CDR2 SYDVKM.

This sequence originates from a human donor in a cohort sampled during active COVID-19. Sequencing was performed on peripheral blood. The gene calls are TRBV28 and TRBJ1-1; 9 nucleotides match TRBD1. The CDR3 DNA follows: TGTGCCAGCAGTCGCCTTATCACCAACAGGGGGCAGGATGCTTTCTTT. Translated: CASSRLITNRGQDAFF.